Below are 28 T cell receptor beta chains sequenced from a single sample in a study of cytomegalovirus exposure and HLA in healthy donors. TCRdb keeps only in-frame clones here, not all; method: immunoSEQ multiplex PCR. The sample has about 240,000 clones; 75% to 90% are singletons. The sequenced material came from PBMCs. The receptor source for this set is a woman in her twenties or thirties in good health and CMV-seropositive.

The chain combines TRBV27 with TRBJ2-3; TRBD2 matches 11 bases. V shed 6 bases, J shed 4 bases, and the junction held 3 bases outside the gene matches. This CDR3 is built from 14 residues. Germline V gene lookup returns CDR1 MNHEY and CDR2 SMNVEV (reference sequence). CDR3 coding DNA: TGTGCCAGCAGACTAGCGGGAGCCCCAGATACGCAGTATTTT. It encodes CASRLAGAPDTQYF.

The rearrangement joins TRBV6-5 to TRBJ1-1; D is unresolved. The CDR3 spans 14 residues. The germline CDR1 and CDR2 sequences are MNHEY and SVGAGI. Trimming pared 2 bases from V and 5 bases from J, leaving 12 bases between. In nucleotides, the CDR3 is TGTGCCAGCAGTTACGACGCGGGAAGAACTGAAGCTTTCTTT. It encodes CASSYDAGRTEAFF.

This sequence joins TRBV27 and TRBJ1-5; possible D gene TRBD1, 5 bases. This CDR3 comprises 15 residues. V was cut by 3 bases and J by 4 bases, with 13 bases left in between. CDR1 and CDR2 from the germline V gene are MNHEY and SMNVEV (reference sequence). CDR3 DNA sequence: TGTGCCAGCAGTTTTTATGGGCAGGGAAATCAGCCCCAGCATTTT. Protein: CASSFYGQGNQPQHF.

This CDR3 reads CASSDRGRGLNTGELFF. Written as DNA, the CDR3 is TGTGCCAGCTCTGATCGCGGCAGGGGGCTGAACACCGGGGAGCTGTTTTTT. V gene TRBV18 combines with J gene TRBJ2-2; 8 bases agree with TRBD1. CDR1 KGHSH and CDR2 LQKENI come from the germline V gene. After removal of 6 bases from V and 1 base from J, the junction contained 10 bases not matched to a gene. This CDR3 has 17 residues.

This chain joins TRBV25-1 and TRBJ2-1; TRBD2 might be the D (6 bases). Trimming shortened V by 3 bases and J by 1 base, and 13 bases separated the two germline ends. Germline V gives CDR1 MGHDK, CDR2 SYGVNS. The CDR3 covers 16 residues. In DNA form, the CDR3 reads TGTGCCAGCAGTGAGGTCGGGGGAGCGTCCTACAATGAGCAGTTCTTC. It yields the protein CASSEVGGASYNEQFF.

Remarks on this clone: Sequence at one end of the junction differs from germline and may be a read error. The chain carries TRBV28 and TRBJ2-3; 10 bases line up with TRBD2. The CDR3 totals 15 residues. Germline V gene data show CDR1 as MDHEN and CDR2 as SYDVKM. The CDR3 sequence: CASSLWTSGLDTQYF. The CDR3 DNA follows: TGTGCCAGCAGTCTATGGACTAGCGGATTAGATACGCAGTATTTT.

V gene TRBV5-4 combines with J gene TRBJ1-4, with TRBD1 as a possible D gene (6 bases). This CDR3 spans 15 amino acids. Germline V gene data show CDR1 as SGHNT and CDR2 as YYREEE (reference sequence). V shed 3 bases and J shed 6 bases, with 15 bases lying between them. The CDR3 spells CASSWGGAGDEKLFF. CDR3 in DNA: TGTGCCAGCAGCTGGGGGGGGGCCGGGGATGAAAAACTGTTTTTT.

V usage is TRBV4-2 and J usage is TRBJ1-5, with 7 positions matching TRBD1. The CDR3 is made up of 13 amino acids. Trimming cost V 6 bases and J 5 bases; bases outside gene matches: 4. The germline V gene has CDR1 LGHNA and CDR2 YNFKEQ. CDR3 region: CASSGRGDQPQHF. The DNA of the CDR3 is TGTGCCAGCAGTGGCAGGGGGGATCAGCCCCAGCATTTT.

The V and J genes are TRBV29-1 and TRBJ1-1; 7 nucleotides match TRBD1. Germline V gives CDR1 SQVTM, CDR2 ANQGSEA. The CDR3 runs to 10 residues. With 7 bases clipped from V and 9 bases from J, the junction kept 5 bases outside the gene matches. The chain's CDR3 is CSAMTGKAFF. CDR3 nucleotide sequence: TGCAGCGCTATGACAGGGAAAGCTTTCTTT.

CDR3 protein: CASSVGGTSFYPYEQYF. The CDR3 DNA reads as TGTGCCAGCAGCGTAGGAGGGACTAGCTTCTATCCCTACGAGCAGTACTTC. This chain joins TRBV9 and TRBJ2-7, with 9 bases fitting TRBD2. V shed 0 bases, J shed 2 bases, and the junction held 9 bases outside the gene matches. Germline V gives CDR1 SGDLS, CDR2 YYNGEE. This CDR3 spans 17 amino acids.

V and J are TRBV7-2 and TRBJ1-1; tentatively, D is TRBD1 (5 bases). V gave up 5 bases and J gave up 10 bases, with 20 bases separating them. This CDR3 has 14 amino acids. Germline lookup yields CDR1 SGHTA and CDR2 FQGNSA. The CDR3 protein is CASSTRTSFKRAFF. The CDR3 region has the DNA TGTGCCAGCAGCACCCGGACATCCTTTAAGAGAGCTTTCTTT.

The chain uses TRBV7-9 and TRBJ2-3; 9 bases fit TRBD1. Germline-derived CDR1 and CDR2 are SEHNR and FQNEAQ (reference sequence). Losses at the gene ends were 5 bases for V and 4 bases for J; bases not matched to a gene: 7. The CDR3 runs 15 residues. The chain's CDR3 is CASSRGGQGSDTQYF. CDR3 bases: TGTGCCAGCAGCAGAGGGGGACAGGGATCAGATACGCAGTATTTT.

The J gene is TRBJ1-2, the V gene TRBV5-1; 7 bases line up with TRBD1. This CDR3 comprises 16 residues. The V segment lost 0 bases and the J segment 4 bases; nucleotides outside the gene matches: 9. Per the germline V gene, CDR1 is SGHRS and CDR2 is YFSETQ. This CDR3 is CASSLDGSGQVYGYTF. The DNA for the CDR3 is TGCGCCAGCAGCTTGGATGGATCCGGACAGGTCTATGGCTACACCTTC.

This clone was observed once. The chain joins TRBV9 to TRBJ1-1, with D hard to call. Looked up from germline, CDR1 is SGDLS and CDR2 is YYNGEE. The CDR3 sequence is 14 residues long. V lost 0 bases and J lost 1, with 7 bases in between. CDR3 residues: CASSVGAGNTEAFF. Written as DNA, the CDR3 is TGTGCCAGCAGCGTAGGGGCCGGGAACACTGAAGCTTTCTTT.

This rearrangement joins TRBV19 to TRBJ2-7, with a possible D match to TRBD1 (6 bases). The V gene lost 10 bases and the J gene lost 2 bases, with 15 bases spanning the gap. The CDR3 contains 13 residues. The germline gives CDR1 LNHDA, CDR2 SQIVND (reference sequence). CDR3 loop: CATSGQFPYEQYF. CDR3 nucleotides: TGTGCCACCTCCGGACAGTTTCCCTACGAGCAGTACTTC.

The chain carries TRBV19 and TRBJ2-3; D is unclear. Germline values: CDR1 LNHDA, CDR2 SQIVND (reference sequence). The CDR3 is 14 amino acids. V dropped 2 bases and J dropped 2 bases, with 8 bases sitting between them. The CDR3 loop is CASSIFPTTDTQYF. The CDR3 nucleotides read TGTGCCAGTAGTATATTTCCTACCACAGATACGCAGTATTTT. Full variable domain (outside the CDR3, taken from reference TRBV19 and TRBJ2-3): DGGITQSPKYLFRKEGQNVTLSCEQNLNHDAMYWYRQDPGQGLRLIYYSQIVNDFQKGDIAEGYSVSREKKESFPLTVTSAQKNPTAFYLCASSIFPTTDTQYFGPGTRLTVL.

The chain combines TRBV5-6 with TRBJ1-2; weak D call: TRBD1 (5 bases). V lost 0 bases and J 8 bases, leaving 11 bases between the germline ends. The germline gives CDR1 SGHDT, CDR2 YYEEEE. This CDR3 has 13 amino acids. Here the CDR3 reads CASSLASGAGYTF. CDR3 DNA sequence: TGTGCCAGCAGCTTGGCCTCTGGGGCCGGCTACACCTTC. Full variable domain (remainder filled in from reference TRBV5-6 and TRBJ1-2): DAGVTQSPTHLIKTRGQQVTLRCSPKSGHDTVSWYQQALGQGPQFIFQYYEEEERQRGNFPDRFSGHQFPNYSSELNVNALLLGDSALYLCASSLASGAGYTFGSGTRLTVV.

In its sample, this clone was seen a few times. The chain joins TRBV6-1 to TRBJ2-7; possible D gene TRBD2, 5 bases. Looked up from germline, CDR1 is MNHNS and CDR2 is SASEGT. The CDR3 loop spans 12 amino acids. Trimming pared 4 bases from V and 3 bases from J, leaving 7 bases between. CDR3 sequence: CASSVRDYEQYF. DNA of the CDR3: TGTGCCAGCAGTGTCCGGGACTACGAGCAGTACTTC.

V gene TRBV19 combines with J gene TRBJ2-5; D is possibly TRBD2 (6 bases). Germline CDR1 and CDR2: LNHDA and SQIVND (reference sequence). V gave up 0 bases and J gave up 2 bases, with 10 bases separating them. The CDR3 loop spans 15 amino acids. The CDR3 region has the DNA TGTGCCAGTAGTATAGATACTAGCAGACAAGAGACCCAGTACTTC. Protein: CASSIDTSRQETQYF.

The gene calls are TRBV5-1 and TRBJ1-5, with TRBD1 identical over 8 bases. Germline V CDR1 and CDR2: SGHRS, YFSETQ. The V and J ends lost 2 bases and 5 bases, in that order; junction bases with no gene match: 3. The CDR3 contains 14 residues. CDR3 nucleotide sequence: TGCGCCAGCAGCTTATCGGACAGGGATCAGCCCCAGCATTTT. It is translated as CASSLSDRDQPQHF.

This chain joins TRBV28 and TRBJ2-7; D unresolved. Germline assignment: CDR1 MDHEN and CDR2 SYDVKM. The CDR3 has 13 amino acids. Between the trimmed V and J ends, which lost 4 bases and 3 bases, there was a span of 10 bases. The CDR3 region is CASSSLPGYEQYF. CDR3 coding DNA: TGTGCCAGCAGTTCCCTCCCGGGCTACGAGCAGTACTTC. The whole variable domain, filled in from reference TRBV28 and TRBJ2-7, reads DVKVTQSSRYLVKRTGEKVFLECVQDMDHENMFWYRQDPGLGLRLIYFSYDVKMKEKGDIPEGYSVSREKKERFSLILESASTNQTSMYLCASSSLPGYEQYFGPGTRLTVT.

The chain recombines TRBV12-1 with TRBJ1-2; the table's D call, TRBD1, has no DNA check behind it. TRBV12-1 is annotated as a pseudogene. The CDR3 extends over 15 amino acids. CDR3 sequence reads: CASSLGQGVGYGYTF. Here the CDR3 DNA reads TGTGCCAGCAGCCTGGGACAGGGGGTAGGCTATGGCTACACCTTC.

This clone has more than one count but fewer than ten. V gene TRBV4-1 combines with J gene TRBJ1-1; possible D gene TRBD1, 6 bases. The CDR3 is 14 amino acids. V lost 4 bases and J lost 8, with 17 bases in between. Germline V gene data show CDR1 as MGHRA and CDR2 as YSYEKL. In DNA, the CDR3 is TGCGCCAGCAGCCTCCTCCTCGACGGGACAGAAGCTTTCTTT. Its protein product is CASSLLLDGTEAFF.

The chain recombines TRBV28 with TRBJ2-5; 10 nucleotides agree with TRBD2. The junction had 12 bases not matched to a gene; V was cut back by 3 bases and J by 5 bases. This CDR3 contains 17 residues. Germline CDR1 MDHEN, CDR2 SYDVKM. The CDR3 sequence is CASSLSSGGRSPETQYF. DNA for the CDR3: TGTGCCAGCAGTTTGTCTAGCGGGGGCCGTAGTCCGGAGACCCAGTACTTC.

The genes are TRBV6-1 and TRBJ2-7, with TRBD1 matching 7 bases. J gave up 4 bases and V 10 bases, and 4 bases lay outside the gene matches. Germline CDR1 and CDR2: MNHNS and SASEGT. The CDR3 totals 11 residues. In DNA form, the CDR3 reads TGTGCCACAACAGGGGAATACGAGCAGTACTTC. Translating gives CATTGEYEQYF.

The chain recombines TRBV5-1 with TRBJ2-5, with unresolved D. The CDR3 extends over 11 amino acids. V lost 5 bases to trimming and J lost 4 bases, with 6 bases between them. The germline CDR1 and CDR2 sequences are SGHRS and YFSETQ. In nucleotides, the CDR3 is TGCGCCAGCAGTCACGGAGAGACCCAGTACTTC. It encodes CASSHGETQYF.

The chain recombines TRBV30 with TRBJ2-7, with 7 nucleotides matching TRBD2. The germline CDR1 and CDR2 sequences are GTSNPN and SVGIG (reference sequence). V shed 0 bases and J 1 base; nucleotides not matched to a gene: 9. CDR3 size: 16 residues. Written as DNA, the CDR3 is TGTGCCTGGAGTGTTCCGGCAGGGAGGGGTTCCTACGAGCAGTACTTC. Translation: CAWSVPAGRGSYEQYF.

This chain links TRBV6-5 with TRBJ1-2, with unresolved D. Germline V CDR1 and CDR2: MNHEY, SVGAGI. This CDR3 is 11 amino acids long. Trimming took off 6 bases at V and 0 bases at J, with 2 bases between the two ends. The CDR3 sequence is CASSSNYGYTF. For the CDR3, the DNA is TGTGCCAGCAGCTCTAACTATGGCTACACCTTC.